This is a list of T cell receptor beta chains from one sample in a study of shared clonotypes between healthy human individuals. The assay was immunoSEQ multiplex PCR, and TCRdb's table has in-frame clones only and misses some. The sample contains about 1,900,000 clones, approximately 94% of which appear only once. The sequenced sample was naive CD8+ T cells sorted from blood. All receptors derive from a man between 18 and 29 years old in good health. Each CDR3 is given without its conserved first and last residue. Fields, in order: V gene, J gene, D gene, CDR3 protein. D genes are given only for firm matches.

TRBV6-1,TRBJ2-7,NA,ASSEALGIYEQY
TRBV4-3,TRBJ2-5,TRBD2,ASSQLIAGEEETQY
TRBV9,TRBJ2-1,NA,ASSVGALPPEQF
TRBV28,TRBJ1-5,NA,ASNTYSNQPQH
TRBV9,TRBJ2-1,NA,ASSVELGTYNEQF
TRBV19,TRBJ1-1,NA,ASSIDLEGKEAF
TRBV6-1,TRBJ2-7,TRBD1,ASRVQGSVSHEQY
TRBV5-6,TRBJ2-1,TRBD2,ASSLEGSGEQF
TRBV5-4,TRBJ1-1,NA,ASSPGPKSPEAF
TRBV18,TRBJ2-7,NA,ASSPAISTGLSLEQY
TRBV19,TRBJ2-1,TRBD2,ASLAENNEQF
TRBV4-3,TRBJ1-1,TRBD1,ASSLDRASTEAF
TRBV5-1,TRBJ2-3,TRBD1,ASSGRDRSTDTQY
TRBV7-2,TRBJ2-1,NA,ASSLALGGWAYNEQF
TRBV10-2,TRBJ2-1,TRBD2,ASRGIAGDDEQF
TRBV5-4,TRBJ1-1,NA,ASSFRQGAYSNTEAF
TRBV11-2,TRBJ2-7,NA,ASSSGADSSYEQY
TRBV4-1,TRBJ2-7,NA,ASSQAVFPGVAYEQY
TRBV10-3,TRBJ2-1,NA,AIRASEGGASYNEQF
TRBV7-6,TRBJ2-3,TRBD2,ASSALTSGGAADTQY
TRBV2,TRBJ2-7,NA,ASVGTRDEQY
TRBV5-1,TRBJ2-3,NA,ASSFRSVGVRFTDTQY
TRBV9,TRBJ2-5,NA,ASSGRGSAPAETQY
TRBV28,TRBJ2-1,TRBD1,ASSFPTGINEQF
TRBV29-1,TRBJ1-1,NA,SVEEMNTEAF
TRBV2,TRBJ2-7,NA,ASRGAKYEQY
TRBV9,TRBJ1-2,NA,ASSAEGYGYT
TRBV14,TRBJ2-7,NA,ASSKTGRSGEQY
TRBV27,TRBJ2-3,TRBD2,ASSFVGGVDTQY
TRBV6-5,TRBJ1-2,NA,ASSYGGEHYGYT
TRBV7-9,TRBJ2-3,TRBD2,ASSLANLAGSVTDTQY
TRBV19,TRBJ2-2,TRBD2,ASSSGSNTGELF